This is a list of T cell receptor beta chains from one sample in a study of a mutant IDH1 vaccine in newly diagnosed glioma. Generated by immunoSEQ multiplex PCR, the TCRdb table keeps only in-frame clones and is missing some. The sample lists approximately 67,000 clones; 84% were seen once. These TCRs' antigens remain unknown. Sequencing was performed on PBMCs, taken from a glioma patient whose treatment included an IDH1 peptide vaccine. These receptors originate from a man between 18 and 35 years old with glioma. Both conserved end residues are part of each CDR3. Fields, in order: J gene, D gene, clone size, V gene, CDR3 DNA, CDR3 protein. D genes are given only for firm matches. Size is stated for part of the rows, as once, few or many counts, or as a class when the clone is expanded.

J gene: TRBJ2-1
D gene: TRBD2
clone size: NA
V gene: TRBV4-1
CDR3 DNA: TGCGCCAGCAGTACCATAGCGGGAGGTGAGCAGTTCTTC
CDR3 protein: CASSTIAGGEQFF

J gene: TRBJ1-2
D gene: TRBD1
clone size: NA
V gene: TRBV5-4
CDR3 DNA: TGTGCCAGCAGCCCCGGACAGGTTCGGAGATATGGCTACACCTTC
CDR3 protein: CASSPGQVRRYGYTF

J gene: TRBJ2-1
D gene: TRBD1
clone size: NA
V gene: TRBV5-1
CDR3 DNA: TGCGCCAGCAGCTTGGGGGACAGGGGGACGTACAATGAGCAGTTCTTC
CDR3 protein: CASSLGDRGTYNEQFF

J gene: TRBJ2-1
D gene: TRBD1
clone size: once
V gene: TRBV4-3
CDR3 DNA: TGCGCCAGCAGCCCGGACAGGGGGGTTAGCAATGAGCAGTTCTTC
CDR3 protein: CASSPDRGVSNEQFF

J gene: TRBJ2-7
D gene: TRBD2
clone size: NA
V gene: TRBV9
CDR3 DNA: TGTGCCAGCAGCGTAACTAGCGGGGGCTACGAGCAGTACTTC
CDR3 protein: CASSVTSGGYEQYF

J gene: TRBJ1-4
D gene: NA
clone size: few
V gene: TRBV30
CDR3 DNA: TGTGCCTGGAGTCCCGACAGGTTAGATGAAAAACTGTTTTTT
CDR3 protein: CAWSPDRLDEKLFF

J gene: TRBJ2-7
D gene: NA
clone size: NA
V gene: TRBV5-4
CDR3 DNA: TGTGCCAGCAGCCCCGGGACTCAAGAAATCTACGAGCAGTACTTC
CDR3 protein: CASSPGTQEIYEQYF

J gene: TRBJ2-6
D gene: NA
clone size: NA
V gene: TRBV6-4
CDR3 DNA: TGTGCCAGCAGTGCCACGGACTCTGGGGCCAACGTCCTGACTTTC
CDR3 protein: CASSATDSGANVLTF

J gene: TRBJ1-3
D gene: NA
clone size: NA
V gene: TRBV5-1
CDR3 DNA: TGCGCCAGCAGCTTGGCCGGGAATGGAAACACCATATATTTT
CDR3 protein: CASSLAGNGNTIYF

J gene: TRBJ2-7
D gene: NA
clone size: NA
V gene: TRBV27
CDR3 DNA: TGTGCCAGCAGTTTAGGGGACAACTACGAGCAGTACTTC
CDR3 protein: CASSLGDNYEQYF

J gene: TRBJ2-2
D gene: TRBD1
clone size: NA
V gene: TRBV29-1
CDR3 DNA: TGCAGCGCTTTCGGGACAGGGGCCCCCGGGGAGCTGTTTTTT
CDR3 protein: CSAFGTGAPGELFF

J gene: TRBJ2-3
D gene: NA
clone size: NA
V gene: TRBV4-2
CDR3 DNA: TGTGCCAGCAGCAACGGGATTGAGAGAGACGAGCTTTCGGATACGCAGTATTTT
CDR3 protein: CASSNGIERDELSDTQYF

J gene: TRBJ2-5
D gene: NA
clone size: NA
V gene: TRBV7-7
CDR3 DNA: TGTGCTAGCAGCAAAACAGCGTACCAAGAGACCCAGTACTTC
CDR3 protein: CASSKTAYQETQYF

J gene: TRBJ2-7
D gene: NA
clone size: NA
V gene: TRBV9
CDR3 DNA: TGTGCCAGCAGCCTAGGGCAGGGCGGCTCCTACGAGCAGTACTTC
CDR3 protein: CASSLGQGGSYEQYF

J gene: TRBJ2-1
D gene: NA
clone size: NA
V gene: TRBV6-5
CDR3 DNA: TGTGCCAGCAGTTCTACAGGGTCCTACAATGAGCAGTTCTTC
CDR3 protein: CASSSTGSYNEQFF

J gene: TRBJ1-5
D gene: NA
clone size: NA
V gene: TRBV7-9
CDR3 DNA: TGTGCCAGCAGCTTAGAAATCGGGGCCCAGCATTTT
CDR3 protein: CASSLEIGAQHF

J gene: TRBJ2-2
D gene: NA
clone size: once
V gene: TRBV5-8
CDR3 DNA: TGTGCCAGCAGCCAAGGACAAACCGGGGAGCTGTTTTTT
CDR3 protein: CASSQGQTGELFF

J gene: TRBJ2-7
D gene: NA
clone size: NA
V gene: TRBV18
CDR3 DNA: TGTGCCAGCTCACCACGAGACGCACCCTACGAGCAGTACTTC
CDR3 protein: CASSPRDAPYEQYF